These 21 T cell receptor beta chains originate from one sample sequenced in a study of cytomegalovirus exposure and HLA in healthy donors. PCR involved 60 Vbeta and 13 Jbeta primers. Generated by immunoSEQ multiplex PCR, the TCRdb table keeps only in-frame clones and is missing some. The sample yields under 150,000 clones, about 10% seen once. The sequenced material came from PBMCs. The receptors originated from a woman between 40 and 55 years old in good health and CMV-seropositive.

This clone was found a few times. The rearrangement uses TRBV12-5 and TRBJ1-2; a weak D match, TRBD1 (5 bases). Per germline, CDR1 LGHNT and CDR2 FRNRAP. The CDR3 extends over 16 amino acids. Trimming cost V 4 bases and J 8 bases, with 23 bases left between them. The CDR3 region has the DNA TGTGCTAGTGGTTCGAGACTGACAGATCTTGGGGTCGGCTACACCTTC. This sequence encodes CASGSRLTDLGVGYTF.

This clone was found a few times. The rearrangement joins TRBV5-1 to TRBJ2-3; D gene unclear. Trimming pared 0 bases from V and 3 bases from J, leaving 14 bases between. Per the germline V gene, CDR1 is SGHRS and CDR2 is YFSETQ. The CDR3 length is 16 residues. The DNA of the CDR3 is TGCGCCAGCAGCTTGGATATAGCTTCAGTAACAGATACGCAGTATTTT. Residues: CASSLDIASVTDTQYF.

J is TRBJ2-3 and V is TRBV27; weak D call: TRBD2 (6 bases). The CDR3 consists of 14 residues. V dropped 6 bases and J dropped 5 bases, with 15 bases sitting between them. Germline V CDR1 and CDR2: MNHEY, SMNVEV (reference sequence). The CDR3 nucleotides are TGTGCCAGCAGCCCCCGGGACTCACGAGATACGCAGTATTTT. Amino acid sequence: CASSPRDSRDTQYF.

The V and J genes are TRBV25-1 and TRBJ1-4, with no clear D. CDR1 MGHDK and CDR2 SYGVNS come from the germline V gene. CDR3 length: 13 residues. V was cut by 6 bases and J by 5 bases, with 10 bases left in between. The CDR3 DNA sequence: TGTGCCAGCAGCAGTCGTCCCAATGAAAAACTGTTTTTT. Protein: CASSSRPNEKLFF.

V and J are TRBV2 and TRBJ1-2, with D possibly matching TRBD1 (6 bases). V lost 2 bases and J lost 7, with 11 bases in between. CDR3 length: 13 amino acids. CDR1 and CDR2 from the germline V gene are SNHLY and FYNNEI. CDR3 sequence reads: CASSEMGGGGYTF. The CDR3 nucleotides read TGTGCCAGCAGTGAAATGGGAGGGGGTGGCTACACCTTC. Based on the CDR3 plus reference TRBV2 and TRBJ1-2, the full variable domain is EPEVTQTPSHQVTQMGQEVILRCVPISNHLYFYWYRQILGQKVEFLVSFYNNEISEKSEIFDDQFSVERPDGSNFTLKIRSTKLEDSAMYFCASSEMGGGGYTFGSGTRLTVV.

This clone was detected a few times. The rearrangement uses TRBV6-1 and TRBJ1-5, with a possible D match to TRBD1 (6 bases). Per the germline V gene, CDR1 is MNHNS and CDR2 is SASEGT. The CDR3 covers 15 residues. V gave up 1 base and J gave up 5 bases, with 12 bases separating them. The CDR3 spells CASSEDRVWYQPQHF. The CDR3 DNA sequence: TGTGCCAGCAGTGAAGACAGGGTTTGGTATCAGCCCCAGCATTTT.

This clone was picked up a small number of times. The CDR3 ends on some other residue instead of the conserved phenylalanine or tryptophan, so this is likely a read error. This chain links TRBV18 with TRBJ1-1; D is unresolved. This CDR3 region has 13 residues. The germline gives CDR1 KGHSH, CDR2 LQKENI. Trimming shortened V by 6 bases and J by 5 bases, and 13 bases separated the two germline ends. Written as DNA, the CDR3 is TGTGCCAGCTCCAAGTCTAGGGAGACTGAAGCTTTCGTT. Protein: CASSKSRETEAFV.

This clone was counted a few times. At one end, the junction sequence differs from germline, possibly due to a read error. J is TRBJ2-7 and V is TRBV7-2; the D gene is possibly TRBD2 (6 bases). The CDR3 contains 13 residues. The germline CDR1 and CDR2 sequences are SGHTA and FQGNSA. The CDR3 coding sequence is TGTGCCAGCAGCTCTTCGCGGGATAACGAGCACTACTTC. Translating it yields CASSSSRDNEHYF.

V usage is TRBV12-5 and J usage is TRBJ2-2; 8 nucleotides align to TRBD1. Germline lookup yields CDR1 LGHNT and CDR2 FRNRAP. The CDR3 length is 17 residues. The V and J ends lost 5 bases and 0 bases, in that order; junction bases with no gene match: 8. The CDR3, as DNA: TGTGCTAGTGGTCCCAGGGGGCCTGATTCGAACACCGGGGAGCTGTTTTTT. Translation gives CASGPRGPDSNTGELFF.

The CDR3 loop is CASSIEGAQPQHF. CDR3 coding DNA: TGTGCCAGTAGTATTGAGGGAGCTCAGCCCCAGCATTTT. The gene calls are TRBV19 and TRBJ1-5; no clear D gene. Trimming stripped 3 bases from V and 6 bases from J, with 9 bases between. Germline values: CDR1 LNHDA, CDR2 SQIVND (reference sequence). The CDR3 extends over 13 amino acids.

The V and J genes are TRBV27 and TRBJ1-1, with TRBD1 identical over 9 bases. From germline, CDR1 is MNHEY and CDR2 SMNVEV (reference sequence). V lost 5 bases, J lost 6 bases, and 4 bases stayed unmatched. This CDR3 region has 13 residues. DNA of the CDR3: TGTGCCAGCAGTCGATGGGACAGGGCTGAAGCTTTCTTT. It specifies CASSRWDRAEAFF.

In its sample, this clone was seen a few times. The rearrangement links TRBV2 to TRBJ2-3, with TRBD1 identical over 7 bases. With 5 bases clipped from V and 1 base from J, the junction kept 6 bases outside the gene matches. Germline CDR1 SNHLY, CDR2 FYNNEI. CDR3 length: 15 amino acids. Written as DNA, the CDR3 is TGTGCCAGCAGTAGACAGGGCCCGGGCACAGATACGCAGTATTTT. This encodes CASSRQGPGTDTQYF.

This clone came up a few times. The chain has TRBV25-1 and TRBJ2-7; D is perhaps TRBD1 (5 bases). Germline CDR1 is MGHDK and CDR2 is SYGVNS. V shed 6 bases and J shed 3 bases, with 18 bases lying between them. This CDR3 is 15 amino acids long. CDR3 coding DNA: TGTGCCAGCAGCCCCGAAGGGGCAAGGGGCTACGAGCAGTACTTC. Protein product: CASSPEGARGYEQYF.

This clone was seen only a few times. The chain recombines TRBV18 with TRBJ2-2; TRBD2 matches at 8 bases. Trimming at V came to 0 bases and at J to 4 bases, leaving 10 bases not matched to a gene. The CDR3 loop spans 18 amino acids. The germline V gene has CDR1 KGHSH and CDR2 LQKENI. CDR3 sequence: CASSPPSAGGPLTGELFF. DNA of the CDR3: TGTGCCAGCTCACCACCTTCTGCGGGGGGACCTCTCACCGGGGAGCTGTTTTTT.

The chain recombines TRBV18 with TRBJ1-2; no firm D call. This CDR3 comprises 14 residues. V shed 2 bases and J shed 4 bases, with 11 bases lying between them. Per the germline V gene, CDR1 is KGHSH and CDR2 is LQKENI. The CDR3 sequence is CASSPSSSSYGYTF. DNA for the CDR3: TGTGCCAGCTCACCATCCAGTTCCTCCTATGGCTACACCTTC.

This rearrangement joins TRBV19 to TRBJ1-2, with D uncertain. The V end lost 6 bases, the J end lost 2 bases, and 10 bases lay between the germline ends. CDR1 LNHDA and CDR2 SQIVND come from the germline V gene (reference sequence). The CDR3 extends over 13 amino acids. The CDR3 sequence: CASSGSGNYGYTF. CDR3 nucleotides: TGTGCCAGTAGCGGGAGCGGAAACTATGGCTACACCTTC.

This clone was observed a handful of times. Other DNA sequences in this sample translate to the same CDR3. This chain uses TRBV29-1 with TRBJ1-2, with 7 positions matching TRBD1. The J segment lost 4 bases and the V segment lost 3 bases, leaving 2 bases of the junction unmatched. The CDR3 has 12 amino acids. CDR1 is SQVTM, CDR2 ANQGSEA, per germline. The CDR3 region is CSVETGPYGYTF. CDR3 bases: TGCAGCGTTGAGACAGGGCCCTATGGCTACACCTTC.

V and J are TRBV27 and TRBJ1-5, with D possibly TRBD1 on 6 matching bases. Trimming left V 6 bases short and J 5 bases short, with 11 bases between. Germline CDR1 MNHEY, CDR2 SMNVEV (reference sequence). The CDR3 is 13 residues long. The CDR3 DNA follows: TGTGCCAGCAGCCCGGACAGATATCAGCCCCAGCATTTT. Encoded protein: CASSPDRYQPQHF.

This clone was picked up a small number of times. The V call is TRBV5-1, the J call TRBJ2-1; 14 bases agree with TRBD2. Trimming at V came to 5 bases and at J to 9 bases, leaving 13 bases not matched to a gene. This CDR3 contains 17 residues. CDR1 and CDR2 from the germline V gene are SGHRS and YFSETQ. CDR3 nucleotides: TGCGCCAGCAGTTCGGCGGGACTAGCGGGGGCAACGACTGAGCAGTTCTTC. Protein sequence: CASSSAGLAGATTEQFF.

The chain is built from TRBV19 and TRBJ1-1; TRBD1 might be the D (5 bases). Trimming stripped 5 bases from V and 1 base from J, with 23 bases between. CDR1 is LNHDA, CDR2 SQIVND, per germline (reference sequence). The CDR3 has 18 residues. CDR3 DNA sequence: TGTGCCAGTAGTCCCCTTTTCTTGGAGGGGTTGGGGAACACTGAAGCTTTCTTT. Protein: CASSPLFLEGLGNTEAFF.

The chain employs TRBV5-6 and TRBJ1-6; 8 bases are shared with TRBD1. Germline CDR1 is SGHDT and CDR2 is YYEEEE. The trim removed 0 bases at V and 7 bases at J, leaving 9 bases unmatched. The CDR3 spans 17 residues. DNA for the CDR3: TGTGCCAGCAGCTTGGAAAATGAGGGACAGGTCAATTCACCCCTCCACTTT. It translates to CASSLENEGQVNSPLHF.